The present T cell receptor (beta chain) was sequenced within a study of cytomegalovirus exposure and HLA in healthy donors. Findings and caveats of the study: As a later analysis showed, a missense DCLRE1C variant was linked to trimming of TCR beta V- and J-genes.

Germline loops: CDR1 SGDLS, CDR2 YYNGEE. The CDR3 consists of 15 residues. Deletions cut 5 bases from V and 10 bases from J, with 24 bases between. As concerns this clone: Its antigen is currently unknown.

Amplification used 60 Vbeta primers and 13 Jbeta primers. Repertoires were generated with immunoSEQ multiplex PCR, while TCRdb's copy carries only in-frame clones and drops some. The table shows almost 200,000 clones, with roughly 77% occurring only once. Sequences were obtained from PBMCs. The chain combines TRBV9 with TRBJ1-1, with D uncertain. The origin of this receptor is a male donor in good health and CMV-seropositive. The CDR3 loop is CASSRTLGEGSGAFF. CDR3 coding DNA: TGTGCCAGCAGTAGGACCCTAGGAGAGGGTTCCGGAGCTTTCTTT. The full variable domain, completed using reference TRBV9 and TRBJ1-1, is DSGVTQTPKHLITATGQRVTLRCSPRSGDLSVYWYQQSLDQGLQFLIQYYNGEERAKGNILERFSAQQFPDLHSELNLSSLELGDSALYFCASSRTLGEGSGAFFGQGTRLTVV.